This T cell receptor beta chain was obtained from a study of blood T cell repertoires in COVID-19. Looking at the study overall: Spain, Italy and the United States supplied samples that represented acute and convalescent COVID-19.

Per the original methods: For nucleated cells, counts were estimated from reference gene primer amplification. The data were produced by immunoSEQ multiplex PCR, yet TCRdb's version contains in-frame clones alone and is incomplete. V, J and clone size derive from that table, while D and trimming were established from the DNA sequence. The sample lists tens of thousands of clones, 88% occurring once. This CDR3 is built from 16 residues. Germline V gene data show CDR1 as SGHVS and CDR2 as FNYEAQ. The V end lost 7 bases, the J end lost 8 bases, and 24 bases lay between the germline ends. This chain uses TRBV7-6 with TRBJ2-1, with D perhaps matching TRBD2 (7 bases). Sequenced sample: peripheral blood. The sequence was obtained from a human donor in a cohort sampled during active COVID-19. The CDR3 sequence is CASTPGLGGGIHEQFF. The DNA of the CDR3 is TGTGCCAGCACACCAGGCTTAGGGGGGGGCATTCATGAGCAGTTCTTC.